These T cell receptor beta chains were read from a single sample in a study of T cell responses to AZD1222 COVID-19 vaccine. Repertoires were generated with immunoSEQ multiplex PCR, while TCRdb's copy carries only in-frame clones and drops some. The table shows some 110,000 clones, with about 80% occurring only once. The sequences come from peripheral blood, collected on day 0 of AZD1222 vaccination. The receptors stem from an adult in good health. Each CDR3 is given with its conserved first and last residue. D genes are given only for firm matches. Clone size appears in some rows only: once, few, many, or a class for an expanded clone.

DNA: TGTGCCAGCTCACCACCGACATCAGTACCAGATACGCAGTATTTT
CDR3: CASSPPTSVPDTQYF
V: TRBV18
J: TRBJ2-3
size: few
D: NA

DNA: TGTGCCATCAGTGAGTCATACGCCGCCTACGAGCAGTACTTC
CDR3: CAISESYAAYEQYF
V: TRBV10-3
J: TRBJ2-7
size: NA
D: NA

DNA: TGTGCCAGCAGGGAAGGGTTCGGCACTGAAGCTTTCTTT
CDR3: CASREGFGTEAFF
V: TRBV6-1
J: TRBJ1-1
size: NA
D: NA

DNA: TGTGCTAGTGGTTTGCCCGGGACCTATGGCTACACCTTC
CDR3: CASGLPGTYGYTF
V: TRBV12-5
J: TRBJ1-2
size: NA
D: NA

DNA: TGTGCCAGTAGCACCACCTGGGGGAGTAGCGCCGGGGAGCTGTTTTTT
CDR3: CASSTTWGSSAGELFF
V: TRBV19
J: TRBJ2-2
size: NA
D: NA

DNA: TGCGCCAGCAGGCAGCAGGGGACCGAGGGGCGGCAGTACTTC
CDR3: CASRQQGTEGRQYF
V: TRBV5-1
J: TRBJ2-7
size: NA
D: NA

DNA: TGCGCCAGCAGCTTTGGTCAGGGCTTATCCGGGGAGCTGTTTTTT
CDR3: CASSFGQGLSGELFF
V: TRBV5-1
J: TRBJ2-2
size: NA
D: NA

DNA: TGTGCCAGCAGTTACGGACAGGGGAGAACTGAAGCTTTCTTT
CDR3: CASSYGQGRTEAFF
V: TRBV6-5
J: TRBJ1-1
size: NA
D: TRBD1

DNA: TGTGCCACCAGTGATCCAGGACAGGGCTACACCGGGGAGCTGTTTTTT
CDR3: CATSDPGQGYTGELFF
V: TRBV24-1
J: TRBJ2-2
size: NA
D: TRBD1

DNA: TGTGCCAGCAGCCCGCGGGTAGCGGGTGGTGAGACCCAGTACTTC
CDR3: CASSPRVAGGETQYF
V: TRBV11-2
J: TRBJ2-5
size: NA
D: TRBD2

DNA: TGCGCCAGCAGCTTGTTCGGCGGGGTGGGTGAAAAACTGTTTTTT
CDR3: CASSLFGGVGEKLFF
V: TRBV5-1
J: TRBJ1-4
size: NA
D: NA

DNA: TGTGCCAGCAGCTTAGCGCGAAGCGGGCCCCAAGAGACCCAGTACTTC
CDR3: CASSLARSGPQETQYF
V: TRBV11-1
J: TRBJ2-5
size: NA
D: NA

DNA: TGTGCCAGCAGCTTTCGCGGGACGAGCTCCTACAATGAGCAGTTCTTC
CDR3: CASSFRGTSSYNEQFF
V: TRBV7-2
J: TRBJ2-1
size: NA
D: NA

DNA: TGTGCCAGCAGCCAAGAGCATGGGGGACAGTCCCTCTATGGCTACACCTTC
CDR3: CASSQEHGGQSLYGYTF
V: TRBV3-1/TRBV3-2
J: TRBJ1-2
size: NA
D: TRBD1

DNA: TGTGCCAGCAGCAACTCAGGGATTGGGCGGCACCATGAGCAGTTCTTC
CDR3: CASSNSGIGRHHEQFF
V: TRBV5-5
J: TRBJ2-1
size: NA
D: NA

DNA: TGTGCCAGCTCACCACCGAGCACAGATACGCAGTATTTT
CDR3: CASSPPSTDTQYF
V: TRBV18
J: TRBJ2-3
size: NA
D: NA

DNA: TGCGCCAGCAGCTTGGACCCGGGTGGGGAAACCAAAAACATTCAGTACTTC
CDR3: CASSLDPGGETKNIQYF
V: TRBV5-1
J: TRBJ2-4
size: NA
D: NA

DNA: TGTGCCAGTAACCAGGACAGACAATATAATTCACCCCTCCACTTT
CDR3: CASNQDRQYNSPLHF
V: TRBV19
J: TRBJ1-6
size: once
D: NA

DNA: TGTGCCAGCAGCATTTGCGACAGGGGGGGTTCACCCCTCCACTTT
CDR3: CASSICDRGGSPLHF
V: TRBV21-1
J: TRBJ1-6
size: NA
D: NA

DNA: TGTGCCATCAGCGGGGGACACCTTAATTCACCCCTCCACTTT
CDR3: CAISGGHLNSPLHF
V: TRBV10-3
J: TRBJ1-6
size: NA
D: NA

DNA: TGTGCCAGTATGTCATCGTCGGGGGGCGAGCAGTACTTC
CDR3: CASMSSSGGEQYF
V: TRBV19
J: TRBJ2-7
size: few
D: TRBD2

DNA: TGTGCCAGCAGCTTTTCTGTGACTGCTAGCGGAACGGAGCTGTTTTTT
CDR3: CASSFSVTASGTELFF
V: TRBV7-2
J: TRBJ2-2
size: once
D: TRBD2

DNA: TGTGCCAGCAGCCGACAGGAGTCAGCTAACTATGGCTACACCTTC
CDR3: CASSRQESANYGYTF
V: TRBV3-1/TRBV3-2
J: TRBJ1-2
size: NA
D: NA

DNA: TGTGCCAGCAGCTTGCCTGGACAGGGATACTATGGCTACACCTTC
CDR3: CASSLPGQGYYGYTF
V: TRBV28
J: TRBJ1-2
size: NA
D: TRBD1

DNA: TGCGCCAGCAGCTTACAGGGGTTCCACGAGCAGTACTTC
CDR3: CASSLQGFHEQYF
V: TRBV5-1
J: TRBJ2-7
size: NA
D: TRBD1

DNA: TGTGCCAGCAGTTTATCATTAGGGACCCATAATGAAAAACTGTTTTTT
CDR3: CASSLSLGTHNEKLFF
V: TRBV28
J: TRBJ1-4
size: NA
D: NA

DNA: TGTGCCAGCAGTTTAGGCGGGGTCGAGCAGTACTTC
CDR3: CASSLGGVEQYF
V: TRBV12-3/TRBV12-4
J: TRBJ2-7
size: few
D: NA

DNA: TGTGCCAGCAGTCGGGATTTAGCGGGAGGGCCGGGGACCGGGGAGCTGTTTTTT
CDR3: CASSRDLAGGPGTGELFF
V: TRBV6-2/TRBV6-3
J: TRBJ2-2
size: NA
D: TRBD2

DNA: TGTGCCAGCAGCTTAGACGGGGGCGCGAGGGAAAAACTGTTTTTT
CDR3: CASSLDGGAREKLFF
V: TRBV7-2
J: TRBJ1-4
size: NA
D: NA

DNA: TGTGCCAGCAGCCAAGGGTTTGCCCTAGCGGTTCAGAACTTC
CDR3: CASSQGFALAVQNF
V: TRBV3-1/TRBV3-2
J: TRBJ2-4
size: NA
D: TRBD2

DNA: TGTGCCAGTAGTATGCAGGCGACTGTCACGTACGAGCAGTACTTC
CDR3: CASSMQATVTYEQYF
V: TRBV19
J: TRBJ2-7
size: once
D: NA

DNA: TGTGCCAGCAGCCCCGGGACGGCAACCGGGGAGCTGTTTTTT
CDR3: CASSPGTATGELFF
V: TRBV7-3
J: TRBJ2-2
size: once
D: NA

DNA: TGTGCCAGCAGGAGGGCGCCAGGACATGAGCAGTTCTTC
CDR3: CASRRAPGHEQFF
V: TRBV11-3
J: TRBJ2-1
size: NA
D: NA

DNA: TGCGCCAGCAGCCAAGAAAGAGGGGCGGGCTATGGCTACACCTTC
CDR3: CASSQERGAGYGYTF
V: TRBV4-3
J: TRBJ1-2
size: once
D: NA

DNA: TGTGCCACCAGCAGAAAGGGGGGTAGTAGCAATCAGCCCCAGCATTTT
CDR3: CATSRKGGSSNQPQHF
V: TRBV15
J: TRBJ1-5
size: NA
D: NA

DNA: TGTGCCAGCGTCGAGGGCTCACTCTCCTACGAGCAGTACTTC
CDR3: CASVEGSLSYEQYF
V: TRBV28
J: TRBJ2-7
size: NA
D: NA

DNA: TGTGCCAGCAGTGCCGGGACTCCTTACGAGCAGTACTTC
CDR3: CASSAGTPYEQYF
V: TRBV6-1
J: TRBJ2-7
size: NA
D: NA